These T cell receptor beta chains were read from a single sample in a study of cytomegalovirus exposure and HLA in healthy donors. Here immunoSEQ multiplex PCR was the method, and the copy in TCRdb shows in-frame clones only, minus some. The table records under 250,000 clones, about 75% of them present only once. Sequenced input: PBMCs. These receptors all stem from a male donor in good health and CMV-seronegative. Both conserved end residues are part of each CDR3. Fields, in order: V gene, clone size, J gene, D gene, CDR3 protein, CDR3 DNA. A D gene is named only where the DNA matches it firmly. Only some rows state a clone size, as once, few, many or a class for expanded clones.

TRBV27	NA	TRBJ1-5	NA	CASSNQGKGGRNQPQHF	TGTGCCAGCAGCAATCAGGGGAAAGGGGGTCGGAATCAGCCCCAGCATTTT
TRBV6-5	NA	TRBJ2-1	TRBD2	CASANIAGEQFF	TGTGCCAGCGCTAATATAGCGGGAGAGCAGTTCTTC
TRBV7-3	few	TRBJ2-4	NA	CASSLDGSQNIQYF	TGTGCCAGCAGCTTAGACGGGAGCCAAAACATTCAGTACTTC
TRBV5-1	NA	TRBJ2-1	TRBD2	CASNFSGGSYNEQFF	TGCGCCAGCAACTTTAGCGGGGGCTCCTACAATGAGCAGTTCTTC
TRBV7-3	NA	TRBJ1-1	NA	CASSSSPGHHTEAFF	TGTGCCAGCAGCTCCTCCCCGGGACACCACACTGAAGCTTTCTTT
TRBV7-7	NA	TRBJ2-3	TRBD2	CASSPGTSGRLDTQYF	TGTGCTAGCAGTCCCGGGACTAGCGGGAGATTAGATACGCAGTATTTT
TRBV7-9	few	TRBJ1-2	NA	CASSPLGGPYGYTF	TGTGCCAGCAGCCCCTTGGGAGGGCCCTATGGCTACACCTTC
TRBV19	few	TRBJ2-7	NA	CASSVTGDEQYF	TGTGCCAGTAGTGTGACTGGCGACGAGCAGTACTTC
TRBV7-2	NA	TRBJ2-7	NA	CASSLARGLSYEQYF	TGTGCCAGCAGCTTAGCGCGGGGTCTCTCCTACGAGCAGTACTTC
TRBV15	NA	TRBJ2-7	TRBD2	CATSRGSSGGFYEQYF	TGTGCCACCAGCAGAGGCTCTAGCGGGGGCTTCTACGAGCAGTACTTC
TRBV19	NA	TRBJ2-5	TRBD2	CASSMGGLAGQETQYF	TGTGCCAGTAGTATGGGGGGACTAGCGGGCCAAGAGACCCAGTACTTC
TRBV5-4	NA	TRBJ2-1	NA	CASSLDQRPHNEQFF	TGTGCCAGCAGCTTGGACCAGCGTCCCCACAATGAGCAGTTCTTC
TRBV6-5	NA	TRBJ2-2	TRBD2	CASSYSGGGSTGELFF	TGTGCCAGCAGTTACTCGGGCGGGGGGAGCACCGGGGAGCTGTTTTTT
TRBV7-2	NA	TRBJ1-2	NA	CASSLPWAGVSGYTF	TGTGCCAGCAGCTTACCATGGGCAGGGGTGTCTGGCTACACCTTC
TRBV19	NA	TRBJ1-1	TRBD1	CASSIPLSGGVNWMNTEAFF	TGTGCCAGTAGTATCCCCCTATCAGGGGGCGTGAATTGGATGAACACTGAAGCTTTCTTT
TRBV25-1	NA	TRBJ2-1	NA	CASSEFGGGLSSYNEQFF	TGTGCCAGCAGTGAATTTGGCGGGGGCCTCAGCTCCTACAATGAGCAGTTCTTC
TRBV6-6	NA	TRBJ2-7	TRBD1	CASSPTGTGVIEQYF	TGTGCCAGCAGTCCTACCGGGACAGGGGTTATCGAGCAGTACTTC
TRBV28	NA	TRBJ1-2	NA	CASSLQVSGINYGYTF	TGTGCCAGCAGTTTACAGGTATCAGGGATTAACTATGGCTACACCTTC
TRBV6-5	NA	TRBJ2-5	NA	CASSYSGEETQYF	TGTGCCAGCAGTTACTCAGGGGAAGAGACCCAGTACTTC
TRBV4-3	NA	TRBJ2-7	NA	CASSQDSGVSSYEQYF	TGCGCCAGCAGCCAAGATAGCGGAGTCAGCTCCTACGAGCAGTACTTC
TRBV28	NA	TRBJ2-6	NA	CASRSTSGGSSGANVLTF	TGTGCCAGCAGATCAACGTCCGGGGGAAGCTCTGGGGCCAACGTCCTGACTTTC
TRBV10-3	NA	TRBJ2-5	TRBD1	CAISDPTGGQETQYF	TGTGCCATCAGTGATCCCACAGGGGGCCAAGAGACCCAGTACTTC
TRBV7-2	NA	TRBJ1-5	NA	CASSLGGGNQPQHF	TGTGCCAGCAGCTTGGGGGGTGGCAATCAGCCCCAGCATTTT
TRBV28	NA	TRBJ2-5	NA	CASRYRGRGETQYF	TGTGCCAGCAGATACAGGGGGAGGGGAGAGACCCAGTACTTC
TRBV7-2	NA	TRBJ2-7	TRBD2	CASSLEASGGREQYF	TGTGCCAGCAGCTTAGAGGCTAGCGGGGGCCGCGAGCAGTACTTC
TRBV7-2	few	TRBJ2-3	TRBD2	CASSFDGSGSTDTQYF	TGTGCCAGCAGCTTTGATGGTAGCGGGAGCACAGATACGCAGTATTTT
TRBV5-6	NA	TRBJ2-3	NA	CASSLGGGADTQYF	TGTGCCAGCAGCCTGGGGGGCGGCGCGGATACGCAGTATTTT
TRBV11-2	NA	TRBJ1-4	NA	CASSLESRATNEKLFF	TGTGCCAGCAGCTTAGAGTCCCGGGCAACTAATGAAAAACTGTTTTTT
TRBV19	NA	TRBJ2-1	NA	CASSIYYEQFF	TGTGCCAGTAGTATTTACTATGAGCAGTTCTTC
TRBV18	NA	TRBJ1-1	TRBD1	CASSPGQGPGAFF	TGTGCCAGCTCACCAGGACAGGGTCCAGGGGCTTTCTTT
TRBV5-5	NA	TRBJ1-2	TRBD1	CASSSGTGKNYGYTF	TGTGCCAGCAGCAGTGGGACAGGGAAAAACTATGGCTACACCTTC
TRBV6-1	NA	TRBJ1-4	NA	CASSWGSGGEKLFF	TGTGCCAGCAGCTGGGGAAGCGGCGGTGAAAAACTGTTTTTT
TRBV15	NA	TRBJ2-7	NA	CATSPLGSSYEQYF	TGTGCCACCAGCCCCCTCGGTAGCTCCTACGAGCAGTACTTC
TRBV9	NA	TRBJ1-2	NA	CASSVGGVVDTYGYTF	TGTGCCAGCAGCGTAGGAGGAGTGGTGGACACCTATGGCTACACCTTC
TRBV6-6	few	TRBJ1-4	NA	CASLLSGQPNEKLFF	TGTGCCAGCCTTCTAAGCGGACAGCCTAATGAAAAACTGTTTTTT
TRBV28	NA	TRBJ2-7	TRBD1	CASRNRRDSLYEQYF	TGTGCCAGCCGCAACCGCAGGGACAGCCTCTACGAGCAGTACTTC
TRBV7-7	NA	TRBJ2-3	TRBD2	CASSLGVAGATDTQYF	TGTGCCAGCAGCTTAGGAGTAGCGGGGGCGACAGATACGCAGTATTTT
TRBV11-2	NA	TRBJ2-2	TRBD2	CASSYRGDGELFF	TGTGCCAGCAGCTACCGGGGGGACGGGGAGCTGTTTTTT
TRBV6-1	few	TRBJ1-1	TRBD1	CASSEAPGGYAEAFF	TGTGCCAGCAGTGAAGCGCCAGGGGGCTACGCTGAAGCTTTCTTT
TRBV5-1	NA	TRBJ2-7	TRBD1	CASSLDRATREQYF	TGCGCCAGCAGTCTGGACAGGGCAACTCGCGAGCAGTACTTC
TRBV6-1	NA	TRBJ2-7	NA	CASSVRYEQYF	TGTGCCAGCAGTGTCCGCTACGAGCAGTACTTC
TRBV5-1	NA	TRBJ2-3	TRBD2	CASSTLAGKTDTQYF	TGCGCCAGCAGCACCCTAGCGGGGAAAACAGATACGCAGTATTTT
TRBV18	once	TRBJ2-7	TRBD2	CASSPGLAGTYEQYF	TGTGCCAGCTCACCCGGACTAGCGGGAACCTACGAGCAGTACTTC
TRBV19	NA	TRBJ1-2	TRBD1	CASSETGPRVYGYTF	TGTGCCAGTAGTGAGACAGGGCCAAGGGTCTATGGCTACACCTTC
TRBV7-3	NA	TRBJ2-1	NA	CASSLSQGSYNEQFF	TGTGCCAGCAGCCTAAGCCAGGGTTCCTACAATGAGCAGTTCTTC
TRBV7-9	few	TRBJ2-2	NA	CASSPPGNTGELFF	TGTGCCAGCAGCCCCCCCGGGAACACCGGGGAGCTGTTTTTT
TRBV28	NA	TRBJ2-7	TRBD1	CASSSAEGASYEQYF	TGTGCCAGCAGTTCCGCCGAGGGGGCGTCCTACGAGCAGTACTTC
TRBV9	NA	TRBJ2-1	TRBD2	CASSEGGLDWAEQFF	TGTGCCAGCAGCGAGGGGGGACTAGATTGGGCTGAGCAGTTCTTC
TRBV9	NA	TRBJ1-2	NA	CASSYTGNYGYTF	TGTGCCAGCAGCTATACAGGGAACTATGGCTACACCTTC
TRBV7-3	NA	TRBJ1-3	NA	CASSLRASSSGNTIYF	TGTGCCAGCAGCTTAAGGGCGTCGAGCTCTGGAAACACCATATATTTT
TRBV4-1	NA	TRBJ1-1	NA	CASSQDGDTEAFF	TGCGCCAGCAGCCAAGATGGAGACACTGAAGCTTTCTTT